Described below is a single T cell receptor beta chain sequence and its context. Its antigen is not identified. CD45RO-negative CD8 cells positively selected for CCR7 made up the naive population, which excluded terminally differentiated effector memory CD45RA+ cells. Germline assignment: CDR1 SGHRS and CDR2 YFSETQ. This CDR3 is built from 14 residues. Trimming removed 0 bases from V and 6 bases from J, with 10 bases in between. This sample stems from a study of shared clonotypes between healthy human individuals. Study context: Each donor contributed plates that comprised three CD4 naive, three CD4 memory, two CD8 naive and one CD8 memory. Findings of the study overall: Sharing across four donors was highest in naive CD4 (roughly 5%) and lowest in memory CD8 (around 0.4%).

Libraries were prepared by immunoSEQ multiplex PCR; TCRdb keeps only in-frame clonotypes and omits some of them. The sample holds about 680,000 clones; 92% are singletons and the top ten take 20% to 25%. This TCR came from a man younger than 45 in good health. The sample comprised naive CD8+ T cells sorted from blood. The chain is built from TRBV5-1 and TRBJ1-5, with D tentatively TRBD1 (6 bases). CDR3 region: CASSLEQGGQPQHF. Written as DNA, the CDR3 is TGCGCCAGCAGCTTGGAACAGGGAGGTCAGCCCCAGCATTTT.